The T cell receptor beta chain described here comes from a study of blood T cell repertoires in COVID-19. Turning to the study itself: There were acute and convalescent COVID-19 samples, and they came from the United States, Italy and Spain. PBMCs, B-cell-depleted T cells, or T cells were the source of the cDNA or gDNA that made up the material.

In Seattle, patients joined the study during active infection and were tracked longitudinally. The assay was immunoSEQ multiplex PCR, and TCRdb's table has in-frame clones only and misses some. The data hold roughly 410,000 clones, with over 75% observed a single time. This clone was picked up one time. This clonotype originated in a woman in her forties with COVID-19, enrolled during active disease. Sequencing input: peripheral blood.

The CDR3 nucleotides read TGTGCCAGCAGTTCGGGACAGATTAATCAGCCCCAGCATTTT. This translates into CASSSGQINQPQHF. The chain links TRBV27 to TRBJ1-5; TRBD1 aligns across 7 bases. With V trimmed by 4 bases and J by 4 bases, 4 bases remained unmatched. Germline CDR1 reads MNHEY; CDR2 reads SMNVEV (reference sequence). This CDR3 spans 14 amino acids.